These 23 T cell receptor beta chains came from one sample sequenced in a study of immune evolution from preneoplasia to lung adenocarcinoma. Data came from immunoSEQ multiplex PCR; TCRdb stores just in-frame clones and leaves some out. The top ten hold about 6% of the sample, which has 30,000 to 45,000 clones, roughly 74% seen once. The sequenced sample was FFPE invasive lung adenocarcinoma tissue. The source is a person between 55 and 69 years old with lung adenocarcinoma.

The chain links TRBV29-1 to TRBJ2-3; 8 positions agree with TRBD1. Germline V CDR1 and CDR2: SQVTM, ANQGSEA. V lost 8 bases to trimming and J lost 0 bases; unmatched junction nucleotides: 7. The CDR3 has 14 amino acids. The CDR3 sequence is CSTGQALSTDTQYF. CDR3 nucleotide sequence: TGCAGCACGGGACAGGCCCTTAGCACAGATACGCAGTATTTT.

The V gene is TRBV7-3, the J gene TRBJ2-5; a weak D match, TRBD2 (6 bases). The CDR3 runs to 14 residues. Looked up from germline, CDR1 is SGHTA and CDR2 is FQGTGA. With 0 bases removed from V and 6 bases from J, the gap between germline ends came to 11 bases. CDR3 in amino acids: CASSLTVGGQTQYF. CDR3 nucleotides: TGTGCCAGCAGCTTAACGGTCGGGGGTCAGACCCAGTACTTC.

This clone was recorded a few times. This chain joins TRBV7-2 and TRBJ2-7, with TRBD2 matching 13 bases. From germline, CDR1 is SGHTA and CDR2 FQGNSA. This CDR3 spans 14 amino acids. The V segment lost 7 bases and the J segment 6 bases; nucleotides outside the gene matches: 6. The CDR3 sequence: CASTPTSGRFEQYF. The CDR3 DNA follows: TGTGCCAGCACCCCGACTAGCGGGAGGTTCGAGCAGTACTTC.

V gene TRBV18 combines with J gene TRBJ1-1; 8 positions match TRBD1. This CDR3 is 14 amino acids long. V trimming: 2 bases; J trimming: 1 base; junction bases outside the gene matches: 0. CDR1 KGHSH and CDR2 LQKENI come from the germline V gene. CDR3 DNA sequence: TGTGCCAGCTCACCAGGACAGGGGAACACTGAAGCTTTCTTT. Residues: CASSPGQGNTEAFF.

V usage is TRBV7-2 and J usage is TRBJ1-3, with 7 nucleotides matching TRBD1. The V segment lost 8 bases and the J segment 6 bases; nucleotides outside the gene matches: 10. The germline CDR1 and CDR2 sequences are SGHTA and FQGNSA. This CDR3 is built from 14 residues. CDR3 DNA: TGTGCCAGCGCCCAGGGGGGGCGTCCAAACACCATATATTTT. Protein: CASAQGGRPNTIYF.

The chain has TRBV5-6 and TRBJ2-7; either TRBD1 or TRBD2 may supply D (6 bases each). V was shortened by 5 bases and J by 12 bases, with 24 bases between the two germline ends. This CDR3 comprises 14 residues. Germline lookup yields CDR1 SGHDT and CDR2 YYEEEE. CDR3 bases: TGTGCCAGCAGGACGGAGGGAACAGGGTTAGTATGGTACTTC. Its protein is CASRTEGTGLVWYF. Filled out from reference TRBV5-6 and TRBJ2-7, the complete variable domain reads DAGVTQSPTHLIKTRGQQVTLRCSPKSGHDTVSWYQQALGQGPQFIFQYYEEEERQRGNFPDRFSGHQFPNYSSELNVNALLLGDSALYLCASRTEGTGLVWYFGPGTRLTVT.

There are a few counts of this clone. V is TRBV5-5 and J is TRBJ2-3; D not certain. Germline V gene lookup returns CDR1 SGHKS and CDR2 YYEKEE (reference sequence). V was trimmed by 0 bases and J by 4 bases, leaving 6 bases between them. The length of the CDR3 is 13 residues. The CDR3 nucleotides read TGTGCCAGCAGCTTGGGACGGTCAGATACGCAGTATTTT. Its protein product is CASSLGRSDTQYF. Full variable domain (rest looked up from reference TRBV5-5 and TRBJ2-3): DAGVTQSPTHLIKTRGQQVTLRCSPISGHKSVSWYQQVLGQGPQFIFQYYEKEERGRGNFPDRFSARQFPNYSSELNVNALLLGDSALYLCASSLGRSDTQYFGPGTRLTVL.

V gene TRBV7-2 combines with J gene TRBJ2-3, with D tentatively TRBD2 (6 bases). The germline V gene has CDR1 SGHTA and CDR2 FQGNSA. Trimming cost V 5 bases and J 0 bases, with 9 bases left between them. This CDR3 contains 14 residues. This chain's CDR3 is CASSPGLSTDTQYF. CDR3 coding DNA: TGTGCCAGCAGCCCGGGACTTAGCACAGATACGCAGTATTTT.

This sequence joins TRBV7-2 and TRBJ2-2; 13 bases are a match to TRBD2. Germline V lookup: CDR1 SGHTA, CDR2 FQGNSA. The length of the CDR3 is 15 residues. The J segment lost 10 bases and the V segment lost 4 bases, leaving 6 bases of the junction unmatched. The CDR3: CASSWGLAGSKELFF. The CDR3 bases are TGTGCCAGCAGCTGGGGACTAGCGGGATCCAAGGAGCTGTTTTTT.

The rearrangement links TRBV4-1 to TRBJ1-5; D is undetermined. The CDR3 is 14 residues long. Trimming stripped 1 base from V and 0 bases from J, with 4 bases between. Germline values: CDR1 MGHRA, CDR2 YSYEKL. The CDR3 loop is CASSQVNSNQPQHF. The DNA of the CDR3 is TGCGCCAGCAGCCAAGTCAATAGCAATCAGCCCCAGCATTTT.

V is TRBV28 and J is TRBJ2-2; 9 bases fit TRBD2. Germline CDR1 MDHEN, CDR2 SYDVKM. The V segment lost 2 bases and the J segment 4 bases; nucleotides outside the gene matches: 14. The CDR3 has 19 amino acids. CDR3 nucleotide sequence: TGTGCCAGCAGTTTAATAGGAGCGGGAGGTCAACGTAGCACCGGGGAGCTGTTTTTT. It specifies CASSLIGAGGQRSTGELFF.

The chain has TRBV7-9 and TRBJ2-6; D uncertain. The CDR3 runs 14 residues. Germline CDR1 is SEHNR and CDR2 is FQNEAQ (reference sequence). Between the trimmed V and J ends, which lost 4 bases and 0 bases, there was a span of 4 bases. The CDR3 region has the DNA TGTGCCAGCAGCTCAGACTCTGGGGCCAACGTCCTGACTTTC. It yields the protein CASSSDSGANVLTF.

The rearrangement uses TRBV6-1 and TRBJ1-5; no clear D. The CDR3 is 14 residues long. Looked up from germline, CDR1 is MNHNS and CDR2 is SASEGT. Trimming stripped 0 bases from V and 9 bases from J, with 12 bases between. The CDR3 DNA is TGTGCCAGCAGTGAAGCTCTCCTAACCGGGCCCCAGCATTTT. Its protein product is CASSEALLTGPQHF.

This clone counts as large. J is TRBJ1-1 and V is TRBV5-5; the D is unclear. The CDR3 is 10 residues long. Per the germline V gene, CDR1 is SGHKS and CDR2 is YYEKEE (reference sequence). The V end was cut by 4 bases, the J end by 8 bases, with 6 bases between. The CDR3 bases are TGTGCCAGCAGCACGGGGGAAGCTTTCTTT. This codes for CASSTGEAFF.

The genes are TRBV29-1 and TRBJ2-1; D is unclear. The V gene lost 0 bases and the J gene lost 7 bases, with 7 bases spanning the gap. Germline V gene data show CDR1 as SQVTM and CDR2 as ANQGSEA. There are 12 residues in the CDR3. The CDR3 reads CSVEDIANEQFF. Here the CDR3 DNA reads TGCAGCGTTGAAGATATAGCTAATGAGCAGTTCTTC.

This chain connects TRBV5-5 to TRBJ1-6; D may be TRBD1 (5 bases). V shed 4 bases and J shed 5 bases, with 19 bases lying between them. The CDR3 contains 17 residues. Germline V gene lookup returns CDR1 SGHKS and CDR2 YYEKEE (reference sequence). The CDR3, as DNA: TGTGCCAGCAGCGACGGGGACCGAGACTTAAATAATTCACCCCTCCACTTT. This gives the protein CASSDGDRDLNNSPLHF. Based on the CDR3 plus reference TRBV5-5 and TRBJ1-6, the full variable domain is DAGVTQSPTHLIKTRGQQVTLRCSPISGHKSVSWYQQVLGQGPQFIFQYYEKEERGRGNFPDRFSARQFPNYSSELNVNALLLGDSALYLCASSDGDRDLNNSPLHFGNGTRLTVT.

In its sample, this clone was seen once. CDR3 loop: CASSLEGDLAKNIQYF. The CDR3, as DNA: TGCGCCAGCAGCTTGGAAGGGGATCTAGCCAAAAACATTCAGTACTTC. The rearrangement links TRBV5-1 to TRBJ2-4; D perhaps matches TRBD1 (5 bases). V shed 0 bases and J shed 0 bases, with 10 bases lying between them. CDR1 is SGHRS, CDR2 YFSETQ, per germline. The CDR3 totals 16 residues.

This chain links TRBV9 with TRBJ2-2; D may be TRBD1 (6 bases). The CDR3 contains 15 residues. V was cut by 2 bases and J by 7 bases, with 15 bases left in between. Germline values: CDR1 SGDLS, CDR2 YYNGEE. The CDR3 loop is CASSVTGSGGGELFF. The CDR3 DNA sequence: TGTGCCAGCAGCGTGACAGGCTCTGGCGGCGGGGAGCTGTTTTTT.

This chain links TRBV11-3 with TRBJ2-1, with 8 bases lining up with TRBD2. V was pared by 2 bases and J by 3 bases, with 3 bases of the junction left unmatched. The germline V gene encodes CDR1 SGHNT and CDR2 YENEEA. This CDR3 has 15 residues. CDR3 protein: CASSLRLAGYNEQFF. In DNA, the CDR3 is TGTGCCAGCAGCTTAAGGCTAGCGGGCTACAATGAGCAGTTCTTC.

The chain links TRBV7-9 to TRBJ1-1; 7 nucleotides agree with TRBD1. The germline V gene encodes CDR1 SEHNR and CDR2 FQNEAQ (reference sequence). The CDR3 is made up of 14 amino acids. The J segment lost 4 bases and the V segment lost 5 bases, leaving 7 bases of the junction unmatched. The CDR3 loop is CASSKTGVGTEAFF. The CDR3 DNA sequence: TGTGCCAGCAGCAAAACAGGGGTGGGCACTGAAGCTTTCTTT.

The DNA of the CDR3 is TGTGCCAGCTCGACATACTCGCCAGTCGACGAGCAGTACTTC. It is translated as CASSTYSPVDEQYF. This chain connects TRBV18 to TRBJ2-7, with D hard to call. This CDR3 has 14 residues. Trimming pared 6 bases from V and 5 bases from J, leaving 17 bases between. In germline, CDR1 is KGHSH, CDR2 LQKENI.

This chain links TRBV11-3 with TRBJ2-5; no reliable D call. Between the trimmed V and J ends, which lost 3 bases and 2 bases, there was a span of 7 bases. CDR1 and CDR2 from the germline V gene are SGHNT and YENEEA. This CDR3 has 13 residues. The CDR3, as DNA: TGTGCCAGCAGCTTTCAAACTCAAGAGACCCAGTACTTC. Translated: CASSFQTQETQYF.

This chain joins TRBV27 and TRBJ1-1; D not certain. Per the germline V gene, CDR1 is MNHEY and CDR2 is SMNVEV (reference sequence). V lost 5 bases to trimming and J lost 3 bases, with 10 bases between them. The CDR3 contains 13 residues. The chain's CDR3 is CASSPLGYTEAFF. CDR3 bases: TGTGCCAGCAGTCCCCTGGGGTACACTGAAGCTTTCTTT.